Shown below are 25 T cell receptor beta chains from a single sample sequenced in a study of blood T cell repertoires in COVID-19. The method was immunoSEQ multiplex PCR; TCRdb's version includes in-frame clones alone and lacks a portion of them. Here the sample spans some 200,000 clones, roughly four fifths being singletons. The sample consisted of PBMCs or T cells enriched from blood (not recorded which). These receptors all stem from a man aged 35-49 years who had recovered from COVID-19.

The rearrangement links TRBV23-1 to TRBJ1-2; perhaps TRBD1 as D (5 bases). TRBV23-1 is flagged as an ORF with uncertain function. With 10 bases removed from V and 4 bases from J, the gap between germline ends came to 10 bases. CDR3 length: 11 amino acids. This CDR3 is CATGQFYGYTF. The CDR3 DNA reads TGCGCCACCGGACAATTCTATGGCTACACCTTC.

The count of this clone is one. The rearrangement joins TRBV4-3 to TRBJ2-3; D may be TRBD1 (6 bases). This CDR3 is 15 amino acids long. Trimming left V 2 bases short and J 2 bases short, with 11 bases between. CDR1 and CDR2 from the germline V gene are LGHNA and YSLEER. CDR3 amino acids: CASSQPGQLTDTQYF. Here the CDR3 DNA reads TGCGCCAGCAGCCAACCTGGACAGCTCACAGATACGCAGTATTTT.

The chain has TRBV7-9 and TRBJ2-2; weak D call: TRBD2 (6 bases). Trimming took off 10 bases at V and 4 bases at J, with 16 bases between the two ends. The germline CDR1 and CDR2 sequences are SEHNR and FQNEAQ (reference sequence). The CDR3 is 14 residues long. DNA for the CDR3: TGTGCCACACGGGAGCGGGTTTCCACCGGGGAGCTGTTTTTT. This translates into CATRERVSTGELFF.

The genes are TRBV7-2 and TRBJ1-6; maybe TRBD1 (6 bases). V lost 5 bases, J lost 0 bases, and 8 bases lay in between. The CDR3 runs 15 residues. Germline CDR1 is SGHTA and CDR2 is FQGNSA. The CDR3 loop is CASSPDSSYNSPLHF. The CDR3 DNA sequence: TGTGCCAGCAGCCCGGACAGCTCCTATAATTCACCCCTCCACTTT. The whole variable domain, remainder taken from reference TRBV7-2 and TRBJ1-6, is GAGVSQSPSNKVTEKGKDVELRCDPISGHTALYWYRQSLGQGLEFLIYFQGNSAPDKSGLPSDRFSAERTGGSVSTLTIQRTQQEDSAVYLCASSPDSSYNSPLHFGNGTRLTVT.

The V call is TRBV12-3 or TRBV12-4, the J call TRBJ1-6; D uncertain. The CDR3 consists of 12 residues. V lost 5 bases, J lost 8 bases, and 7 bases lay in between. The chain's CDR3 is CASSRRDSPLHF. DNA of the CDR3: TGTGCCAGCAGTAGGAGGGATTCACCCCTCCACTTT.

This clone has just a few counts. V gene TRBV9 combines with J gene TRBJ1-1, with 10 bases lining up with TRBD1. Trimming at V came to 3 bases and at J to 0 bases, leaving 8 bases not matched to a gene. The CDR3 totals 17 residues. Germline lookup yields CDR1 SGDLS and CDR2 YYNGEE. CDR3 sequence reads: CASSAGQGRGLNTEAFF. The DNA for the CDR3 is TGTGCCAGCAGCGCGGGACAGGGGAGGGGTTTGAACACTGAAGCTTTCTTT.

This chain uses TRBV5-1 with TRBJ2-5, with D perhaps TRBD1 (5 bases). Germline V lookup: CDR1 SGHRS, CDR2 YFSETQ. V was trimmed by 4 bases and J by 5 bases, leaving 18 bases between them. The CDR3 runs to 15 residues. CDR3 sequence reads: CASSELQVAWETQYF. The CDR3, as DNA: TGCGCCAGCAGCGAGCTACAGGTAGCATGGGAGACCCAGTACTTC. The full variable domain, its missing parts supplied by reference TRBV5-1 and TRBJ2-5, is KAGVTQTPRYLIKTRGQQVTLSCSPISGHRSVSWYQQTPGQGLQFLFEYFSETQRNKGNFPGRFSGRQFSNSRSEMNVSTLELGDSALYLCASSELQVAWETQYFGPGTRLLVL.

The rearrangement joins TRBV24-1 to TRBJ1-5, with D possibly being TRBD1 (5 bases). Trimming removed 9 bases at V and 4 bases at J, with 15 bases between. Germline CDR1 is KGHDR and CDR2 is SFDVKD. There are 14 residues in the CDR3. The CDR3 DNA reads as TGTGCCACCGGAGTAGGTCAGGGAAATCAGCCCCAGCATTTT. Translating gives CATGVGQGNQPQHF.

The chain has TRBV11-2 and TRBJ2-1; 7 bases are shared with TRBD2. CDR1 SGHAT and CDR2 FQNNGV come from the germline V gene. V shed 10 bases and J 2 bases; nucleotides not matched to a gene: 8. The CDR3 runs 14 residues. The CDR3 DNA sequence: TGTGCCACCCAACCCAGCGGGGCCTACAATGAGCAGTTCTTC. Translating it yields CATQPSGAYNEQFF.

The sample holds one count of this clone. The gene calls are TRBV19 and TRBJ2-1; 8 bases match TRBD1. Trimming removed 10 bases from V and 7 bases from J; junction bases left unmatched: 9. The CDR3 extends over 13 amino acids. Per germline, CDR1 LNHDA and CDR2 SQIVND (reference sequence). CDR3 residues: CATSWTGRNEQFF. The CDR3 DNA sequence: TGTGCCACCAGCTGGACAGGGAGGAATGAGCAGTTCTTC.

This chain connects TRBV2 to TRBJ1-6; 7 bases agree with TRBD1. J lost 8 bases, V lost 5 bases, and 6 bases had no gene match. The length of the CDR3 is 14 residues. CDR1 is SNHLY, CDR2 FYNNEI, per germline. Here the CDR3 reads CASSYRTGDSPLHF. The CDR3 region has the DNA TGTGCCAGCAGTTACCGTACAGGGGATTCACCCCTCCACTTT. The full variable domain, its missing parts supplied by reference TRBV2 and TRBJ1-6, is EPEVTQTPSHQVTQMGQEVILRCVPISNHLYFYWYRQILGQKVEFLVSFYNNEISEKSEIFDDQFSVERPDGSNFTLKIRSTKLEDSAMYFCASSYRTGDSPLHFGNGTRLTVT.

This chain links TRBV4-1 with TRBJ2-7, with D unclear. CDR1 is MGHRA and CDR2 is YSYEKL in the germline V gene. With 1 base removed from V and 0 bases from J, the gap between germline ends came to 10 bases. This CDR3 region has 15 residues. CDR3 bases: TGCGCCAGCAGCCAAGTCCCTCCGAGCTCCTACGAGCAGTACTTC. Protein product: CASSQVPPSSYEQYF.

The chain joins TRBV6-5 to TRBJ1-1; 7 nucleotides align to TRBD1. Germline V gene sequence: CDR1 MNHEY, CDR2 SVGAGI. This CDR3 comprises 16 residues. V dropped 0 bases and J dropped 4; count of bases not matched to a gene: 8. CDR3 residues: CASSYSGRGEGTEAFF. CDR3 DNA: TGTGCCAGCAGTTACTCGGGCAGGGGGGAAGGCACTGAAGCTTTCTTT.

This clone was counted once. This chain uses TRBV6-5 with TRBJ2-2; D perhaps matches TRBD2 (5 bases). V shed 5 bases and J shed 6 bases, with 16 bases lying between them. Germline V CDR1 and CDR2: MNHEY, SVGAGI. This CDR3 is built from 15 residues. The DNA for the CDR3 is TGTGCCAGCAGTCGCGGGCGGCCCGCGTCCGGGGAGCTGTTTTTT. It yields the protein CASSRGRPASGELFF.

This clone was observed a single time. This chain joins TRBV6-2 or TRBV6-3 and TRBJ1-5, with a tentative D call TRBD1 (6 bases). The CDR3 totals 15 residues. V gave up 4 bases and J gave up 3 bases, with 13 bases separating them. Germline loops: CDR1 MNHEY, CDR2 SVGEGT. Here the CDR3 DNA reads TGTGCCAGCAGTTCCGCGACAGGAATCAATCAGCCCCAGCATTTT. Translating gives CASSSATGINQPQHF.

The gene calls are TRBV28 and TRBJ2-3; TRBD1 matches 8 bases. Germline V gene lookup returns CDR1 MDHEN and CDR2 SYDVKM. This CDR3 has 16 residues. V lost 6 bases, J lost 4 bases, and 12 bases stayed unmatched. The CDR3 DNA reads as TGTGCCAGCAGCCTAACAGGGGGAAAGGCGTCAGATACGCAGTATTTT. Amino acid sequence: CASSLTGGKASDTQYF. The entire variable domain, with the rest obtained from reference TRBV28 and TRBJ2-3, is as follows: DVKVTQSSRYLVKRTGEKVFLECVQDMDHENMFWYRQDPGLGLRLIYFSYDVKMKEKGDIPEGYSVSREKKERFSLILESASTNQTSMYLCASSLTGGKASDTQYFGPGTRLTVL.

V gene TRBV19 combines with J gene TRBJ2-3, with 7 bases identical to TRBD1. Germline CDR1 reads LNHDA; CDR2 reads SQIVND (reference sequence). V lost 5 bases to trimming and J lost 8 bases; unmatched junction nucleotides: 7. The CDR3 has 13 residues. The chain's CDR3 is CASSVTGAPTQYF. The CDR3 DNA follows: TGTGCCAGTAGTGTAACAGGGGCCCCTACGCAGTATTTT.

This clone was recorded only once. The chain carries TRBV28 and TRBJ1-2; maybe TRBD1 (6 bases). From germline, CDR1 is MDHEN and CDR2 SYDVKM. Trimming cost V 3 bases and J 6 bases, with 14 bases left between them. The CDR3 covers 14 residues. In nucleotides, the CDR3 is TGTGCCAGCAGTTTGTTTGGAACAGGGAATGGCTACACCTTC. It translates to CASSLFGTGNGYTF.

The genes are TRBV9 and TRBJ2-5; weak D call: TRBD1 (6 bases). The CDR3 loop spans 14 amino acids. Germline CDR1 is SGDLS and CDR2 is YYNGEE. Trimming removed 3 bases from V and 4 bases from J, with 13 bases in between. The CDR3 nucleotides read TGTGCCAGCAGCGCACAGGGTGTTGGAGAGACCCAGTACTTC. It translates to CASSAQGVGETQYF. The entire variable domain, with the rest obtained from reference TRBV9 and TRBJ2-5, is as follows: DSGVTQTPKHLITATGQRVTLRCSPRSGDLSVYWYQQSLDQGLQFLIQYYNGEERAKGNILERFSAQQFPDLHSELNLSSLELGDSALYFCASSAQGVGETQYFGPGTRLLVL.

The chain uses TRBV19 and TRBJ2-3, with TRBD2 identical over 7 bases. The CDR3 totals 13 residues. CDR1 and CDR2 (germline): LNHDA, SQIVND (reference sequence). The junction had 9 bases not matched to a gene; V was cut back by 3 bases and J by 12 bases. This chain's CDR3 is CASSIGRDFPQYF. As DNA, the CDR3 is TGTGCCAGTAGTATTGGGAGGGACTTTCCCCAGTATTTT.

V gene TRBV7-2 combines with J gene TRBJ2-1; unclear D gene. The CDR3 has 11 amino acids. Trimming took off 7 bases at V and 2 bases at J, with 3 bases between the two ends. Per germline, CDR1 SGHTA and CDR2 FQGNSA. CDR3 nucleotide sequence: TGTGCCAGCACGGCCTACAATGAGCAGTTCTTC. Protein product: CASTAYNEQFF.

The rearrangement uses TRBV29-1 and TRBJ2-1, with 8 bases fitting TRBD2. The germline V gene encodes CDR1 SQVTM and CDR2 ANQGSEA. The CDR3 consists of 16 residues. Trimming cost V 1 base and J 2 bases; bases outside gene matches: 7. The CDR3 DNA reads TGCAGCGTTGAAGGGGGCGGGAGGCTGCCCTACAATGAGCAGTTCTTC. Encoded protein: CSVEGGGRLPYNEQFF.

The V gene is TRBV7-9, the J gene TRBJ2-7; perhaps TRBD1 as D (6 bases). V was pared by 5 bases and J by 2 bases, with 10 bases between. Germline CDR1 is SEHNR and CDR2 is FQNEAQ (reference sequence). The CDR3 length is 13 residues. This CDR3 reads CASSQRDTYEQYV. CDR3 coding DNA: TGTGCCAGCAGCCAACGGGACACCTACGAGCAGTACGTC.

This clone has just one count. The chain employs TRBV4-2 and TRBJ1-1; the D gene is possibly TRBD1 (5 bases). Germline-derived CDR1 and CDR2 are LGHNA and YNFKEQ. The CDR3 length is 16 residues. Trimming stripped 4 bases from V and 3 bases from J, with 18 bases between. In DNA, the CDR3 is TGTGCCAGCAGCCGTGAACGGGGGAATGAGGACACTGAAGCTTTCTTT. Translating it yields CASSRERGNEDTEAFF.

The chain couples TRBV11-2 to TRBJ2-3, with 8 bases matching TRBD1. The CDR3 totals 14 residues. CDR1 is SGHAT, CDR2 FQNNGV, per germline. The trim removed 3 bases at V and 4 bases at J, leaving 3 bases unmatched. The CDR3 sequence: CASSLADRADTQYF. The DNA of the CDR3 is TGTGCCAGCAGCTTGGCGGACAGGGCAGATACGCAGTATTTT. Drawing the rest from reference TRBV11-2 and TRBJ2-3, the complete variable domain is EAGVAQSPRYKIIEKRQSVAFWCNPISGHATLYWYQQILGQGPKLLIQFQNNGVVDDSQLPKDRFSAERLKGVDSTLKIQPAKLEDSAVYLCASSLADRADTQYFGPGTRLTVL.